This T cell receptor (beta chain) was sequenced during a study of multiple sclerosis patients with progressive multifocal leukoencephalopathy. The assay was run at survey level. Spiked into each PCR were synthetic inline TR CDR3 controls of all V-J pairings. Sequencing used immunoSEQ multiplex PCR; TCRdb keeps in-frame clones, though not all of them. The data show approximately 26,000 clones, with more than 75% seen just once and approximately 1.1% held by the top ten. The CDR3 has 15 residues. V lost 1 base and J 1 base, leaving 11 bases between the germline ends. The germline V gene encodes CDR1 SGHKS and CDR2 YYEKEE (reference sequence). Time point noted: before natalizumab initiation. Before the first natalizumab infusion, T0 blood samples were taken.

Material for sequencing was PBMCs. This TCR was recovered from a human donor with multiple sclerosis. This chain joins TRBV5-5 and TRBJ1-1; no definite D call. The CDR3 here is CASSLSQVKNTEAFF. The CDR3, as DNA: TGTGCCAGCAGCTTGTCGCAGGTTAAGAACACTGAAGCTTTCTTT.